The entry below describes one T cell receptor beta chain. Sequenced by immunoSEQ multiplex PCR; TCRdb stores in-frame clones only, minus some. The sample shows about 140,000 clones, almost 85% of them seen only once. CDR1 is KGHSH and CDR2 is LQKENI in the germline V gene. CDR3 length: 12 residues. The germline V and J ends were trimmed by 2 bases and 4 bases, with 5 bases remaining between them. This sample is drawn from a study of blood T cell repertoires in COVID-19. The receptor was derived from a man over 45 with acute or convalescent COVID-19. The chain employs TRBV18 and TRBJ1-1; D gene uncertain. What was sequenced was peripheral blood. Here the CDR3 DNA reads TGTGCCAGCTCACCAGGAGCCACTGAAGCTTTCTTT. It codes for CASSPGATEAFF.